This entry lists 4 T cell receptor beta chains sequenced from one sample in a study of OX40 agonist ivuxolimab in advanced cancers. Profiled with immunoSEQ multiplex PCR; TCRdb holds only in-frame clones, not every one. This sample has under 80,000 clones, with more than 75% found just once. The sequenced sample was CD4+ or CD8+ T cells sorted from blood, obtained in a trial of the OX40 agonist ivuxolimab. These receptor sequences come from an adult with an advanced solid tumor such as melanoma, head and neck, liver or kidney cancer.

The chain is built from TRBV5-1 and TRBJ2-2, with D possibly TRBD2 on 5 matching bases. V lost 1 base, J lost 4 bases, and 8 bases lay in between. CDR1 SGHRS and CDR2 YFSETQ come from the germline V gene. This CDR3 comprises 14 residues. The CDR3 here is CASSLSRGTGELFF. The CDR3 coding sequence is TGCGCCAGCAGCTTGTCTCGGGGCACCGGGGAGCTGTTTTTT. The full variable domain, with the rest looked up from reference TRBV5-1 and TRBJ2-2, is KAGVTQTPRYLIKTRGQQVTLSCSPISGHRSVSWYQQTPGQGLQFLFEYFSETQRNKGNFPGRFSGRQFSNSRSEMNVSTLELGDSALYLCASSLSRGTGELFFGEGSRLTVL.

This sequence joins TRBV4-1 and TRBJ1-1; D is unclear. Germline lookup yields CDR1 MGHRA and CDR2 YSYEKL. This CDR3 is built from 15 residues. Trimming left V 1 base short and J 1 base short, with 10 bases between. CDR3 coding DNA: TGCGCCAGCAGCCAAGCCCTTAGCGGGAACACTGAAGCTTTCTTT. Translated: CASSQALSGNTEAFF.

The rearrangement uses TRBV2 and TRBJ1-5; D not certain. The V and J ends lost 4 bases and 3 bases respectively, with 7 bases between them. Germline assignment: CDR1 SNHLY and CDR2 FYNNEI. The CDR3 consists of 13 residues. CDR3 protein: CASSAELNQPQHF. The CDR3 DNA reads TGTGCCAGCAGTGCCGAACTCAATCAGCCCCAGCATTTT. Filled out from reference TRBV2 and TRBJ1-5, the complete variable domain reads EPEVTQTPSHQVTQMGQEVILRCVPISNHLYFYWYRQILGQKVEFLVSFYNNEISEKSEIFDDQFSVERPDGSNFTLKIRSTKLEDSAMYFCASSAELNQPQHFGDGTRLSIL.

In regard to this clone: Other DNA variants within this sample encode the same CDR3. The chain employs TRBV6-5 and TRBJ1-2; 7 nucleotides align to TRBD1. Per germline, CDR1 MNHEY and CDR2 SVGAGI. There are 12 residues in the CDR3. The ends lost 5 bases at V and 8 bases at J; junction bases unmatched: 5. CDR3 DNA: TGTGCCAGCAGTGACAGGGTTGGGGGCTACACCTTC. This codes for CASSDRVGGYTF.